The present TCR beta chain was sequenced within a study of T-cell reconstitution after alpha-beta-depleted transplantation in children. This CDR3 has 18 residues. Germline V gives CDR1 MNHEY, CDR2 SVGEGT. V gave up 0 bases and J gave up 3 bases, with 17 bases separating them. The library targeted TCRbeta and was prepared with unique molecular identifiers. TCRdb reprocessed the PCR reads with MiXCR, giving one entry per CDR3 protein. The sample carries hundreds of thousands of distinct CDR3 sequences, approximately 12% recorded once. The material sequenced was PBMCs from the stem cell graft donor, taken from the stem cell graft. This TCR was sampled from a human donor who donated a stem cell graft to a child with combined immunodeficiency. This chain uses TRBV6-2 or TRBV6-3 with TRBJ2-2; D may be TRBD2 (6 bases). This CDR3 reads CASSYSTGGTLDTGELFF. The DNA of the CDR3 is TGTGCCAGCAGTTACTCGACCGGCGGGACCCTTGACACCGGGGAGCTGTTTTTT.